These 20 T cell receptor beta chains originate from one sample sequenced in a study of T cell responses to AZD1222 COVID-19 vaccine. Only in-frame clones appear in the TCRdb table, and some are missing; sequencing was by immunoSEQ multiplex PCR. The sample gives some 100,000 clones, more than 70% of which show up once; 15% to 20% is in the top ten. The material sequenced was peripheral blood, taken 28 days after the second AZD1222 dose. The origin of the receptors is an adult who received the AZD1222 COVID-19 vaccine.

The CDR3 nucleotides are TGTGCCAGCAGCGGGGGGGACTACGAGCAGTACTTC. Its protein product is CASSGGDYEQYF. The V and J genes are TRBV9 and TRBJ2-7; D might be TRBD2 (6 bases). The CDR3 totals 12 residues. Trimming removed 3 bases at V and 3 bases at J, with 7 bases between. Germline V gene lookup returns CDR1 SGDLS and CDR2 YYNGEE.

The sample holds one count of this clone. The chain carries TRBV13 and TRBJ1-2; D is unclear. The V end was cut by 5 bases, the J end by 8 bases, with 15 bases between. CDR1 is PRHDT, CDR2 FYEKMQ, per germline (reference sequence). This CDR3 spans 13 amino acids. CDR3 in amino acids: CASSLGVGHGYTF. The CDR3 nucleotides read TGTGCCAGCAGCCTCGGAGTAGGGCACGGCTACACCTTC.

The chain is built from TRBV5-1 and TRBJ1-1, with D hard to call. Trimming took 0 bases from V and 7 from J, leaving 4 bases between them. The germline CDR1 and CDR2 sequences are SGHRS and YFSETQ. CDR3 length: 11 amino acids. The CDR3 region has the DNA TGCGCCAGCAGCTTGGTGGGTGAAGCTTTCTTT. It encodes CASSLVGEAFF. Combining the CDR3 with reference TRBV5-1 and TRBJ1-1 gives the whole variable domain KAGVTQTPRYLIKTRGQQVTLSCSPISGHRSVSWYQQTPGQGLQFLFEYFSETQRNKGNFPGRFSGRQFSNSRSEMNVSTLELGDSALYLCASSLVGEAFFGQGTRLTVV.

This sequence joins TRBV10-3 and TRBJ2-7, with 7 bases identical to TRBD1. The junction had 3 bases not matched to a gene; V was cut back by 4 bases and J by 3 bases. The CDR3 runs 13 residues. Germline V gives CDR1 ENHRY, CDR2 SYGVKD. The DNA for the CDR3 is TGTGCCATCAGTGCCGGACAGGACTACGAGCAGTACTTC. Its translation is CAISAGQDYEQYF.

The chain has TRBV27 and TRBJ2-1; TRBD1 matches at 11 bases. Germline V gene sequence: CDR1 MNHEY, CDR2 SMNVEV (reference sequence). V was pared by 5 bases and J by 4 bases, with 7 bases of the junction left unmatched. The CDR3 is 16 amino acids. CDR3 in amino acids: CASSEWGQGEYNEQFF. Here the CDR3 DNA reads TGTGCCAGCAGTGAATGGGGACAGGGGGAGTACAATGAGCAGTTCTTC.

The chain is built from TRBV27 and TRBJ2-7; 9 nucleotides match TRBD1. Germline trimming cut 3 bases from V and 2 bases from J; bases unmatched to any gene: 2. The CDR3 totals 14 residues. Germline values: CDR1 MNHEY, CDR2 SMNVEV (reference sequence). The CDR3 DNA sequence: TGTGCCAGCAGTTTGAGGGACAGGGCCTACGAGCAGTACTTC. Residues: CASSLRDRAYEQYF.

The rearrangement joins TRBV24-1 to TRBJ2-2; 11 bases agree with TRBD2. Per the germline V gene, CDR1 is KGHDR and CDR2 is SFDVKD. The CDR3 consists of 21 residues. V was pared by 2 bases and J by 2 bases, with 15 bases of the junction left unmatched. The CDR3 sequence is CATSDSWPGLAALFNTGELFF. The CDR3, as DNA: TGTGCCACCAGTGATTCTTGGCCGGGACTAGCGGCCCTCTTTAACACCGGGGAGCTGTTTTTT.

CDR3 in amino acids: CASSADMTPRKLFF. The CDR3 nucleotides are TGTGCCAGCAGCGCGGACATGACCCCTAGAAAACTGTTTTTT. The chain is built from TRBV9 and TRBJ1-4; the D gene is possibly TRBD1 (5 bases). V lost 3 bases and J 10 bases, leaving 16 bases between the germline ends. Germline CDR1 SGDLS, CDR2 YYNGEE. The CDR3 sequence is 14 residues long.

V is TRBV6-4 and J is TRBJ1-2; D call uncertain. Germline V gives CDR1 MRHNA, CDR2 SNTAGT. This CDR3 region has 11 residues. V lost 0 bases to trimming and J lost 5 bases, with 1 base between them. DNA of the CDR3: TGTGCCAGCAGTGACTCATATGGCTACACCTTC. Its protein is CASSDSYGYTF.

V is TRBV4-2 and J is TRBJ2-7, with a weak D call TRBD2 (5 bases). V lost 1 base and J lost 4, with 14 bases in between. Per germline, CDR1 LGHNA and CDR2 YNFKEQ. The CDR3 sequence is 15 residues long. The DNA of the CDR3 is TGTGCCAGCAGCCAAGTGAAGGGAGTAGTTTACGAGCAGTACTTC. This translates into CASSQVKGVVYEQYF.

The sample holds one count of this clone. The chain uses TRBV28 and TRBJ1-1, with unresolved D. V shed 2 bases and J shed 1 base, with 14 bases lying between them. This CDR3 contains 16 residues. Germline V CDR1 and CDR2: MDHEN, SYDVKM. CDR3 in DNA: TGTGCCAGCAGTTTAACCGGTCTCGCTGGGAACACTGAAGCTTTCTTT. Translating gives CASSLTGLAGNTEAFF.

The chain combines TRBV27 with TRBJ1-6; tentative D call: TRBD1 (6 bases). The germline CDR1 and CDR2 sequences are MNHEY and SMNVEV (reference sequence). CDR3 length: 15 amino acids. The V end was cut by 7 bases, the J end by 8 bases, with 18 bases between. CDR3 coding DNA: TGTGCCAGCACTATAGGCGGGGGCGCTTATTCACCCCTCCACTTT. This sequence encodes CASTIGGGAYSPLHF.

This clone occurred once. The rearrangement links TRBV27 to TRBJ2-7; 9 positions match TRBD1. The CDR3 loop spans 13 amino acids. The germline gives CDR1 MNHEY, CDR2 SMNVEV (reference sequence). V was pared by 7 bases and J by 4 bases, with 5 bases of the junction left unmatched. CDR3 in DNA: TGTGCCAGCACCGGGACAGGGTCGTACGAGCAGTACTTC. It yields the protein CASTGTGSYEQYF.

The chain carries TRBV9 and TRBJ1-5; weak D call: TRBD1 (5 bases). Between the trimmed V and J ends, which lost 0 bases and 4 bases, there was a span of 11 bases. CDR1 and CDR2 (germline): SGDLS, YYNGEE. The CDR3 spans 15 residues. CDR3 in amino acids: CASSVGGAPNQPQHF. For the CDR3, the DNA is TGTGCCAGCAGCGTAGGAGGGGCACCTAATCAGCCCCAGCATTTT. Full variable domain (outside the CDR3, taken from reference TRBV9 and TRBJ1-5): DSGVTQTPKHLITATGQRVTLRCSPRSGDLSVYWYQQSLDQGLQFLIQYYNGEERAKGNILERFSAQQFPDLHSELNLSSLELGDSALYFCASSVGGAPNQPQHFGDGTRLSIL.

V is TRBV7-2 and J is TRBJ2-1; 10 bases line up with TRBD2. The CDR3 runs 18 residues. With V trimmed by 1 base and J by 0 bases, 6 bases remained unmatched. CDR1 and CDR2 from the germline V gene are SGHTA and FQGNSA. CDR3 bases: TGTGCCAGCAGCTTAGTGGCTAGCGGGAGTATCTCCTACAATGAGCAGTTCTTC. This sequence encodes CASSLVASGSISYNEQFF.

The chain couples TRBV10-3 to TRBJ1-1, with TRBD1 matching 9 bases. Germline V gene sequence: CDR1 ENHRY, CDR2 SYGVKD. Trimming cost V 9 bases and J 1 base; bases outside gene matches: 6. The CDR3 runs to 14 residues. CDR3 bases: TGTGCCATACGGGGACAGGGAACGAACACTGAAGCTTTCTTT. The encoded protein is CAIRGQGTNTEAFF.

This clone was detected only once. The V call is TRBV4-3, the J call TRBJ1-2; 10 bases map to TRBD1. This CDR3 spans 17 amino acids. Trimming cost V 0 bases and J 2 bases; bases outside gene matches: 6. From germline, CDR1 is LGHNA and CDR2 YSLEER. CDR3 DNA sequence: TGCGCCAGCAGCCAAGATGGAGTGGGACAGGGGAACTATGGCTACACCTTC. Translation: CASSQDGVGQGNYGYTF.

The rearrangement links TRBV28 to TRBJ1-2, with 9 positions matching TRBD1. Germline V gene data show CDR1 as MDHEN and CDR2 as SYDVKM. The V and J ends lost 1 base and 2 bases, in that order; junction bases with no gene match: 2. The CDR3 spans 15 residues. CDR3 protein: CASSLSTGGNYGYTF. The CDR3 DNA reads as TGTGCCAGCAGTTTATCAACAGGGGGCAACTATGGCTACACCTTC.

The DNA for the CDR3 is TGCGCCAGCAGCCAATGGGGGACAGGGGAAGCCTACGAGCAGTACTTC. It yields the protein CASSQWGTGEAYEQYF. This sequence joins TRBV4-3 and TRBJ2-7; 10 bases map to TRBD1. The CDR3 is 16 residues long. Trimming took 2 bases from V and 2 from J; bases not matched to a gene: 6. Germline CDR1 LGHNA, CDR2 YSLEER.

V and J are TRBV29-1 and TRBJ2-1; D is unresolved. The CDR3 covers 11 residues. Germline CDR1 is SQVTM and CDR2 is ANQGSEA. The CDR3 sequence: CSANGFGEQFF. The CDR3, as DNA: TGCAGTGCTAACGGTTTTGGGGAGCAGTTCTTC.